The clone carrying this T cell receptor (beta chain) was seen more than once but under ten times. A read error may be the cause here, since a much bigger clone is one base away. As originally analysed: A distant-metastasis classifier for papillary thyroid cancer was built using CDR3 differences across clinicopathological groups. TCRdb reassembled clones from the PCR reads with MiXCR. TCRdb assigned the V and J calls; the authors' analysis was not used. The sample yields roughly 38,000 clones, 9.5% to 13% seen once. Every patient underwent thyroid surgery untreated. This record belongs to a study of metastatic and nonmetastatic thyroid tumors. CDR1 LNHDA and CDR2 SQIVND come from the germline V gene (reference sequence). The CDR3 has 14 amino acids.

Sample: blood. The rearrangement joins TRBV19 to TRBJ1-4; a possible D gene is TRBD1 (5 bases). This TCR was sampled from a male donor with papillary thyroid cancer or a benign thyroid nodule (not recorded which). Some clones in this sample may be carry-over from other donors' samples. The CDR3 region is CASVEGPTSEKLFF. The CDR3 coding sequence is TGTGCCAGCGTAGAGGGACCAACTAGTGAAAAACTGTTTTTT.